These 20 T cell receptor beta chains were sequenced from one sample in a study of T-cell reconstitution after alpha-beta-depleted transplantation in children. Unique molecular identifiers tagged the TCRbeta library. One entry per CDR3 protein, called by TCRdb with MiXCR from the PCR reads. The sample gives 140,000 to 150,000 distinct CDR3 sequences, 8% to 10% of which show up once; around a sixth is in the top ten. The sequencing used PBMCs, mostly from graft donor cells, collected 180 days after TCRalphabeta/CD19-depleted stem cell transplant. Receptors originate from a female patient aged 2-10 years who had a stem cell transplant for congenital amegakaryocytic thrombocytopenia, so the T cells may come from the graft donor.

This clonotype has at least ten counts. The rearrangement joins TRBV20-1 to TRBJ2-3; 9 positions agree with TRBD2. Germline V gene data show CDR1 as DFQATT and CDR2 as SNEGSKA (reference sequence). The junction had 7 bases not matched to a gene; V was cut back by 4 bases and J by 2 bases. The CDR3 has 15 amino acids. As DNA, the CDR3 is TGCAGTGCTAAAACGGGACTAGCCTTCACAGATACGCAGTATTTT. It specifies CSAKTGLAFTDTQYF.

This clonotype has just a few counts. The genes are TRBV28 and TRBJ2-6, with D uncertain. Trimming left V 3 bases short and J 0 bases short, with 9 bases between. The CDR3 has 16 residues. Germline V lookup: CDR1 MDHEN, CDR2 SYDVKM. The CDR3 here is CASSLDGFSGANVLTF. CDR3 bases: TGTGCCAGCAGTTTGGATGGGTTCTCTGGGGCCAACGTCCTGACTTTC. The full variable domain, in which reference TRBV28 and TRBJ2-6 provide the parts outside the CDR3, is DVKVTQSSRYLVKRTGEKVFLECVQDMDHENMFWYRQDPGLGLRLIYFSYDVKMKEKGDIPEGYSVSREKKERFSLILESASTNQTSMYLCASSLDGFSGANVLTFGAGSRLTVL.

This clonotype was counted many times. The chain recombines TRBV7-3 with TRBJ2-3, with TRBD2 matching over 8 bases. CDR1 and CDR2 (germline): SGHTA, FQGTGA. V shed 5 bases and J 2 bases; nucleotides not matched to a gene: 6. CDR3 length: 15 residues. CDR3 region: CASSILAGPTDTQYF. The CDR3, as DNA: TGTGCCAGCAGCATCTTAGCGGGGCCCACAGATACGCAGTATTTT.

A few counts support this clonotype. The chain uses TRBV18 and TRBJ2-5; D possibly corresponds to TRBD2 (5 bases). Per the germline V gene, CDR1 is KGHSH and CDR2 is LQKENI. The CDR3 is made up of 15 amino acids. The ends were cut back, 0 bases at V and 7 bases at J, with 15 bases in the middle. CDR3: CASSPPWTGSGTQYF. The CDR3 nucleotides read TGTGCCAGCTCACCACCGTGGACGGGATCAGGGACCCAGTACTTC.

This clonotype has a count of ten or more. V usage is TRBV29-1 and J usage is TRBJ2-1, with D possibly matching TRBD2 (5 bases). This CDR3 contains 14 residues. Germline-derived CDR1 and CDR2 are SQVTM and ANQGSEA. Trimming cost V 6 bases and J 5 bases, with 17 bases left between them. The CDR3 nucleotides read TGCAGCGTCCGGCCCCGGGGATCGGACAATGAGCAGTTCTTC. It codes for CSVRPRGSDNEQFF.

This clonotype was counted a few times. The rearrangement links TRBV20-1 to TRBJ2-5; D is unclear. The CDR3 runs 14 residues. Trimming left V 1 base short and J 5 bases short, with 14 bases between. The germline V gene has CDR1 DFQATT and CDR2 SNEGSKA (reference sequence). The CDR3 loop reads CSARVSSPRETQYF. The CDR3 coding sequence is TGCAGTGCTAGAGTGAGTTCCCCCCGGGAGACCCAGTACTTC.

This clonotype came up a few times. The chain links TRBV11-1 to TRBJ1-3, with a weak D call TRBD1 (6 bases). Trimming took off 3 bases at V and 4 bases at J, with 22 bases between the two ends. The CDR3 is 18 amino acids. The germline gives CDR1 SGHAT, CDR2 FQDESV (reference sequence). CDR3 DNA: TGTGCCAGCAGCTTGAGGTTATATCACAGGGAATTCGGAAACACCATATATTTT. This codes for CASSLRLYHREFGNTIYF.

This chain uses TRBV4-1 with TRBJ2-7; no firm D call. Looked up from germline, CDR1 is MGHRA and CDR2 is YSYEKL. The CDR3 has 16 amino acids. Between the trimmed V and J ends, which lost 5 bases and 6 bases, there was a span of 23 bases. As DNA, the CDR3 is TGCGCCAGCAGCACGCGCCTATGGGCCTCCACCGGCGAGCAGTACTTC. It translates to CASSTRLWASTGEQYF.

The table lists this clonotype with a few counts. The V and J genes are TRBV15 and TRBJ2-2; maybe TRBD1 (6 bases). V was cut by 6 bases and J by 2 bases, with 10 bases left in between. The CDR3 runs to 14 residues. Germline loops: CDR1 LNHNV, CDR2 YYDKDF (reference sequence). DNA for the CDR3: TGTGCCACCAGGGAACAGGGAAACACCGGGGAGCTGTTTTTT. Protein product: CATREQGNTGELFF.

There are many counts of this clonotype. The chain employs TRBV25-1 and TRBJ2-1; D ambiguous. V lost 0 bases to trimming and J lost 5 bases, with 8 bases between them. The CDR3 spans 14 residues. Germline V gene sequence: CDR1 MGHDK, CDR2 SYGVNS. CDR3 in DNA: TGTGCCAGCAGTGAATACGAGAGAAACAATGAGCAGTTCTTC. It encodes CASSEYERNNEQFF. The full variable domain, in which reference TRBV25-1 and TRBJ2-1 provide the parts outside the CDR3, is EADIYQTPRYLVIGTGKKITLECSQTMGHDKMYWYQQDPGMELHLIHYSYGVNSTEKGDLSSESTVSRIRTEHFPLTLESARPSHTSQYLCASSEYERNNEQFFGPGTRLTVL.

This rearrangement joins TRBV13 to TRBJ2-3; D is perhaps TRBD1 (5 bases). The germline V and J ends were trimmed by 2 bases and 0 bases, with 9 bases remaining between them. This CDR3 is 15 amino acids long. Germline loops: CDR1 PRHDT, CDR2 FYEKMQ (reference sequence). The CDR3 protein is CASSLWGGSTDTQYF. CDR3 nucleotides: TGTGCCAGCAGCTTATGGGGCGGTAGCACAGATACGCAGTATTTT.

The gene calls are TRBV7-6 and TRBJ2-3; D possibly corresponds to TRBD2 (5 bases). The CDR3 is 15 amino acids. The V gene lost 4 bases and the J gene lost 1 base, with 12 bases spanning the gap. Germline values: CDR1 SGHVS, CDR2 FNYEAQ. The CDR3 is CASSSPGRGTDTQYF. In DNA, the CDR3 is TGTGCCAGCAGCTCTCCGGGAAGGGGCACAGATACGCAGTATTTT.

The gene calls are TRBV7-2 and TRBJ2-1; 12 positions match TRBD2. V was clipped by 5 bases and J by 6 bases; unmatched bases: 5. The CDR3 spans 15 residues. Germline CDR1 SGHTA, CDR2 FQGNSA. CDR3 nucleotide sequence: TGTGCCAGCAGCCTTAGACTAGCGGGAGCCAATGAGCAGTTCTTC. This gives the protein CASSLRLAGANEQFF. The full variable domain, its missing parts supplied by reference TRBV7-2 and TRBJ2-1, is GAGVSQSPSNKVTEKGKDVELRCDPISGHTALYWYRQSLGQGLEFLIYFQGNSAPDKSGLPSDRFSAERTGGSVSTLTIQRTQQEDSAVYLCASSLRLAGANEQFFGPGTRLTVL.

This clonotype has at least ten counts. V gene TRBV28 combines with J gene TRBJ2-3; D gene ambiguous. Trimming removed 8 bases from V and 2 bases from J, with 14 bases in between. The CDR3 is 14 amino acids. Germline V gives CDR1 MDHEN, CDR2 SYDVKM. The CDR3 spells CASRWSLNTDTQYF. The CDR3 nucleotides are TGTGCCAGCCGTTGGTCACTGAACACAGATACGCAGTATTTT.

In this sample, this clonotype turned up once. The chain has TRBV20-1 and TRBJ2-1, with a possible D match to TRBD2 (7 bases). Germline V gene lookup returns CDR1 DFQATT and CDR2 SNEGSKA (reference sequence). CDR3 length: 19 residues. The V end lost 1 base, the J end lost 5 bases, and 27 bases lay between the germline ends. CDR3 DNA: TGCAGTGCTAGAGCGGGGGCCTTGCTAGCGGCCCAAGGAAACAATGAGCAGTTCTTC. Translating it yields CSARAGALLAAQGNNEQFF.

In this sample, this clonotype turned up many times. CDR3 sequence reads: CSATGAYGDIQYF. In DNA, the CDR3 is TGCAGTGCTACCGGCGCCTACGGGGACATTCAGTACTTC. The chain joins TRBV20-1 to TRBJ2-4; D is possibly TRBD2 (5 bases). This CDR3 has 13 amino acids. CDR1 is DFQATT, CDR2 SNEGSKA, per germline (reference sequence). Deletions cut 4 bases from V and 8 bases from J, with 15 bases between.

This clonotype was recorded a few times. DNA for the CDR3: TGTGCCAGCAACTTGAGGTTGGGAGACACTGAAGCTTTCTTT. Amino acids: CASNLRLGDTEAFF. This chain uses TRBV11-2 with TRBJ1-1; D is uncertain. The CDR3 sequence is 14 residues long. The ends were cut back, 7 bases at V and 3 bases at J, with 15 bases in the middle. CDR1 and CDR2 from the germline V gene are SGHAT and FQNNGV.

This clonotype appeared a few times. The rearrangement joins TRBV12-3 or TRBV12-4 to TRBJ1-5; tentative D call: TRBD1 (5 bases). V shed 6 bases and J shed 4 bases, with 10 bases lying between them. The CDR3 covers 13 residues. CDR3 residues: CASSYRGNQPQHF. CDR3 sequence (DNA): TGTGCCAGCAGCTATAGGGGAAATCAGCCCCAGCATTTT.

This clonotype has just a few counts. The chain carries TRBV6-1 and TRBJ2-1, with unresolved D. Germline loops: CDR1 MNHNS, CDR2 SASEGT. Between the trimmed V and J ends, which lost 8 bases and 9 bases, there was a span of 26 bases. The CDR3 length is 16 residues. The CDR3 DNA reads TGTGCCAGCGCGACCTCTGGACGGCCTTGGTTCATTGAGCAGTTCTTC. It translates to CASATSGRPWFIEQFF.

This clonotype was counted ten times or more. The J gene is TRBJ2-3, the V gene TRBV5-6; no clear D. CDR3 length: 13 amino acids. Trimming cost V 4 bases and J 4 bases, with 10 bases left between them. Germline CDR1 and CDR2: SGHDT and YYEEEE. CDR3 bases: TGTGCCAGCAGCCTAGACTGGGCAGATACGCAGTATTTT. This gives the protein CASSLDWADTQYF.